These T cell receptor beta chains were read from a single sample in a study of vaccination effects on CD4 cells after COVID-19. The method was immunoSEQ multiplex PCR; TCRdb's version includes in-frame clones alone and lacks a portion of them. The repertoire includes about 60,000 clones, roughly three quarters of them detected once, and 2% sits in the top ten. What these receptors recognize is not known. Specimen: CD4+ T cells from PBMCs cultured with HCoV-OC43 spike peptides, collected after COVID-19 vaccination. The receptors shown here come from a human donor who received a COVID-19 vaccine. CDR3s include the opening cysteine and the closing phenylalanine or tryptophan. The D gene is left open where the match is weak. Size is omitted from some rows. Given values are once, few, many or a class for expanded clones.

clone_size	v_call	j_call	d_call	cdr3_nt	cdr3_aa
-	TRBV19	TRBJ1-3	-	TGTGCCGGAAGGTTTGGAAACACCATATATTTT	CAGRFGNTIYF
-	TRBV6-5	TRBJ1-5	-	TGTGCCAGCAGGAAGGGGTATAGTGAAAATCAGCCCCAGCATTTT	CASRKGYSENQPQHF
-	TRBV2	TRBJ2-5	TRBD2	TGTGCCAGCAGTGAATTGGGACTACAAGAGACCCAGTACTTC	CASSELGLQETQYF
once	TRBV7-2	TRBJ1-5	TRBD1	TGTGCCAGCAGCTTAGGGTGGAGACAGGGAAGCAATCAGCCCCAGCATTTT	CASSLGWRQGSNQPQHF
-	TRBV3-1/TRBV3-2	TRBJ1-2	TRBD1	TGTGCCAGCAGTGCTCGGGACAGCGGAACAAACTATGGCTACACCTTC	CASSARDSGTNYGYTF
-	TRBV6-1	TRBJ1-1	TRBD1	TGTGCCAGCAGTGAGAGGACAGGTCCTGAAGCTTTCTTT	CASSERTGPEAFF
few	TRBV6-5	TRBJ2-2	-	TGTGCCAGCAGGGGACTTGCCCCCGGGGAGCTGTTTTTT	CASRGLAPGELFF
-	TRBV3-1/TRBV3-2	TRBJ1-1	-	TGTGCCAGCAGCCCCTCACGCGGACTGAACACTGAAGCTTTCTTT	CASSPSRGLNTEAFF
-	TRBV3-1/TRBV3-2	TRBJ2-5	TRBD2	TGTGCCAGCAGTCGACTAGCGGGGGGGCAAGAGACCCAGTACTTC	CASSRLAGGQETQYF
once	TRBV25-1	TRBJ1-1	-	TGTGCCAGCAGTGAATCCCCCTTCCCAGGTGGGGGGACTGAAGCTTTCTTT	CASSESPFPGGGTEAFF
-	TRBV4-1	TRBJ2-2	-	TGCGCCAGCAGCCAAGGCCAGGGAAGGTTGCCCGGGGAGCTGTTTTTT	CASSQGQGRLPGELFF
-	TRBV5-1	TRBJ1-1	TRBD1	TGCGCCAGCAGCTTGGCCTGGACAGGGGGGGAAGACACTGAAGCTTTCTTT	CASSLAWTGGEDTEAFF
-	TRBV5-1	TRBJ1-1	-	TGCGCCAGCAGCTTGGGGGGGGCCGGGAACACTGAAGCTTTCTTT	CASSLGGAGNTEAFF
-	TRBV18	TRBJ1-1	-	TGTGCCAGCTCACCAACGAATCCGGGGGCGCGTACTGAAGCTTTCTTT	CASSPTNPGARTEAFF
-	TRBV29-1	TRBJ2-3	-	TGCAGCGGACCGGGATTGGGCACAGATACGCAGTATTTT	CSGPGLGTDTQYF
-	TRBV28	TRBJ2-2	TRBD1	TGTGCCAGCAGTTTAACAGGGGCGAACACCGGGGAGCTGTTTTTT	CASSLTGANTGELFF
once	TRBV5-1	TRBJ2-2	-	TGCGCCAGCACCACCCAGACCCAGGGCACCGGGGAGCTGTTTTTT	CASTTQTQGTGELFF
few	TRBV12-3/TRBV12-4	TRBJ1-1	-	TGTGCCAGCAGTTTAGCCGGGGGAAGGATAGCTTTCTTT	CASSLAGGRIAFF
-	TRBV18	TRBJ1-6	-	TGTGCCAGCTCGGTGACAGCCACCCCAGGGGATTCACCCCTCCACTTT	CASSVTATPGDSPLHF
few	TRBV4-1	TRBJ1-2	-	TGCGCCAGCAGCCAAGTTATAGGACAGCAACTTACTAACTATGGCTACACCTTC	CASSQVIGQQLTNYGYTF